The sequence of this T cell receptor (beta chain) was determined in a study of CD8+ T cells in alopecia areata. The overall study: Severity scores in treated patients reflected the percentage of scalp affected. The study, taken as a whole, reports: Clonality was higher in lesional than normal scalp, especially in alopecia totalis/universalis.

The CDR3 runs to 13 residues. The V gene lost 2 bases and the J gene lost 8 bases, with 12 bases spanning the gap. Germline lookup yields CDR1 MNHEY and CDR2 SVGAGI. Stated treatment: oral pan-JAK inhibitor, 5-10 mg twice daily. Extracted RNA was reverse transcribed into cDNA, the sequencing template. The assay was immunoSEQ multiplex PCR, and TCRdb's table has in-frame clones only and misses some. This table holds 150,000 to 200,000 clones, more than 50% found once. Comment on this clone: Its specificity is unknown.

The chain couples TRBV6-5 to TRBJ1-2; D gene uncertain. The sequenced sample was CD4+ T cells sorted from blood, obtained at week 24, from a patient treated with tofacitinib. The clonotype was recovered from a human donor with alopecia areata. DNA for the CDR3: TGTGCCAGCAGTTACCCCCCCGGGGTAGGCTACACCTTC. Amino acids: CASSYPPGVGYTF.